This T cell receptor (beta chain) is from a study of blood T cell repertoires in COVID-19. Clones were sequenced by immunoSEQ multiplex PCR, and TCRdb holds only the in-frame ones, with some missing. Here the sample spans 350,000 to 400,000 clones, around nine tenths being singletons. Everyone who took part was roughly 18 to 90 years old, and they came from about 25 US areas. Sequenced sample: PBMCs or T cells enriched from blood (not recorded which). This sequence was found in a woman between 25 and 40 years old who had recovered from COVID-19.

For the CDR3, the DNA is TGTGCCAGCAGCCCGCCGGGACATAGTTCTGGAAACACCATATATTTT. Its protein product is CASSPPGHSSGNTIYF. The V and J genes are TRBV9 and TRBJ1-3; D is possibly TRBD1 (6 bases). The CDR3 has 16 amino acids. The germline V gene encodes CDR1 SGDLS and CDR2 YYNGEE. The V end lost 4 bases, the J end lost 1 base, and 15 bases lay between the germline ends.